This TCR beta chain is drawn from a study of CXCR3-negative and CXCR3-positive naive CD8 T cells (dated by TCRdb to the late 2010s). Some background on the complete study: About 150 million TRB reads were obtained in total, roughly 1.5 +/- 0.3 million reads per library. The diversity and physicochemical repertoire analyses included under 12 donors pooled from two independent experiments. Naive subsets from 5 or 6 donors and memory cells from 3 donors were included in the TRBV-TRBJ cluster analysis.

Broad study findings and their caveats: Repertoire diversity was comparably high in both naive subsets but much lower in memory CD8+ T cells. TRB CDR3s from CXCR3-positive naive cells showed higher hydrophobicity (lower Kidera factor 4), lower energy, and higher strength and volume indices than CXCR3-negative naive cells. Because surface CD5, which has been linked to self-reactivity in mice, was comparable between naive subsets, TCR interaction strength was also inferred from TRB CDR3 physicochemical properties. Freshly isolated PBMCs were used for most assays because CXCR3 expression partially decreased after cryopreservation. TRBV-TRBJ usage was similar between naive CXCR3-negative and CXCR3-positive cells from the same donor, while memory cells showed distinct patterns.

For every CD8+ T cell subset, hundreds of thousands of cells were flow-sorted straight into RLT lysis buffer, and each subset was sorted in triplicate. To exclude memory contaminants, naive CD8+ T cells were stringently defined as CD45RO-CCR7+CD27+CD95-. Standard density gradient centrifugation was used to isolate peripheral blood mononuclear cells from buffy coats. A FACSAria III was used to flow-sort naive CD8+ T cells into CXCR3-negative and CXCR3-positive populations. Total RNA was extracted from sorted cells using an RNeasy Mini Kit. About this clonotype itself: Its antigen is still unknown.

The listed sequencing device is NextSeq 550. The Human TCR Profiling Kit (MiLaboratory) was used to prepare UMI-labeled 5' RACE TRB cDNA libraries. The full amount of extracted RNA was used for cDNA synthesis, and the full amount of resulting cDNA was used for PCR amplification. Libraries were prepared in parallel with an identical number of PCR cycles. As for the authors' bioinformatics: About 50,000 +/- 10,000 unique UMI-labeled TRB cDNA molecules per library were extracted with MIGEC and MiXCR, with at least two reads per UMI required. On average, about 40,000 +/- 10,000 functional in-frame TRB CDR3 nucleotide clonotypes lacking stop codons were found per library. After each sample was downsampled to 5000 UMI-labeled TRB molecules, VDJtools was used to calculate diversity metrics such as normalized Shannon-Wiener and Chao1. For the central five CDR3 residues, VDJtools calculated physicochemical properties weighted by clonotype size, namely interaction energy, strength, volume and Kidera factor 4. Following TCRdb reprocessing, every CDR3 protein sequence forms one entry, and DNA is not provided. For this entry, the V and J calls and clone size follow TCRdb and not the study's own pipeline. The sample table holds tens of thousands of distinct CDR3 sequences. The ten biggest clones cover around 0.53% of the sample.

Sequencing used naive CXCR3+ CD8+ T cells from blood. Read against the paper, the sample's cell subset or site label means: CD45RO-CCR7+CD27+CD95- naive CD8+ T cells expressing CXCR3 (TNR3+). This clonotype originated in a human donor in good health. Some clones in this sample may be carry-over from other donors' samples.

The CDR3 reads CSVSGTDTQYF. This chain joins TRBV29-1 to TRBJ2-3. From a lookup of the germline V gene, CDR1 and CDR2 are SQVTM and ANQGSEA. The CDR3 runs 11 residues from the cysteine to the phenylalanine. The nucleotide record is missing.